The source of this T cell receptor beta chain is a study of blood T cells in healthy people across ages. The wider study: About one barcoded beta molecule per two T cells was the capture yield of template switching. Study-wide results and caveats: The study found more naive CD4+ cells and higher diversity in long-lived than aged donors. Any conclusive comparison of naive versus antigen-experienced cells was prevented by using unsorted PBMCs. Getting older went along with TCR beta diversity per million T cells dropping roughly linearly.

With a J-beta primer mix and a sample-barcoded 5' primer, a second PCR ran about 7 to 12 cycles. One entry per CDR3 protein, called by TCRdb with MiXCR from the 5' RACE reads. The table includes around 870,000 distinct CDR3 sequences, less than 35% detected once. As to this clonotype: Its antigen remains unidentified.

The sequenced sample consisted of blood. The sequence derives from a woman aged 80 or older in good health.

The CDR3 DNA reads as TGTGCCATCAGCCCAAGGAGCGGGAGCTCCTACGAGCAGTACTTC. Translation gives CAISPRSGSSYEQYF. The J gene is TRBJ2-7, the V gene TRBV10-3, with 8 nucleotides matching TRBD2. Trimming cost V 6 bases and J 0 bases; bases outside gene matches: 7. Per germline, CDR1 ENHRY and CDR2 SYGVKD. This CDR3 has 15 amino acids.